This T cell receptor beta chain emerged from a study of cytomegalovirus exposure and HLA in healthy donors (dated 2017 in TCRdb). For context, the study as a whole: An earlier analysis of fewer than 750 of the donors reported 276 Gb of sequence data and about 120 million unique TCR beta sequences obtained from approximately 180 million T cells. Among roughly 370 genotyped donors of the cohort, an average of around 240,000 unique TCR beta nucleotide sequences were sequenced per donor, roughly 20% of them non-productive. Five DR-DQ haplotypes were handled as single units for association and clustering because linkage in the cohort was strong. The study was designed to test whether signatures of past pathogen exposure could be identified by cataloging public T cell receptors. In a later analysis, previously published TCR beta repertoires from 550 to 750 donors were re-analyzed and high-resolution HLA genotyping was added so that TCR occurrence patterns could be studied. Typing coverage varied by locus: roughly 620-640 donors for A, B, C, DRB1 and DQB1; roughly 560 for DQA1; over 600 for DPA1; fewer than 480 for DPB1. Using immunosequencing, the study profiled T cell repertoires from 500 to 800 subjects and related those repertoires to cytomegalovirus serostatus. An early release that covered approximately 600 HLA-typed donors contained about 300 gigabases of sequencing data and 70 million to 100 million unique TCR sequences. Besides the first cohort of more than 650 subjects, a separate validation cohort made up of roughly 120 different subjects was used. Both class I and class II loci were covered by HLA typing, at four-digit resolution. An earlier analysis of roughly 580 of the donors used high-throughput TCR beta sequencing to judge whether each TCR beta V gene segment behaved as functional or pseudogenic. Every discovery cohort repertoire had been produced on one sequencing platform. In the later analysis, no new phenotypic data were used to find candidate immune exposures; instead, reliance was placed on TCR beta sequences and their occurrence across donors. Donor age, sex, ethnicity and CMV serostatus were collected together with the repertoire data. To predict cytomegalovirus infection status, the study combined high-throughput TCR immunosequencing, statistical association of individual TCRs with disease status, and machine learning. In a later genetic analysis, genome-wide SNP genotypes for about 55% of the roughly 670 donors were used, and that subset was treated as a discovery cohort. The genetic ancestry cluster associated with self-reported Caucasian donors included over 65% of the 398 genotyped donors.

Libraries came from the immunoSEQ multiplex PCR assay. A mixture of 60 forward primers for TCR Vbeta segments and 13 reverse primers for TCR Jbeta segments was used in the multiplex PCR. The CDR3 region of rearranged TCR beta genes was amplified from genomic DNA by a multiplex PCR assay. On the Illumina HiSeq System, the amplified TCR beta libraries were sequenced as 87-base-pair reads. The authors' analysis ran thus. Across the roughly 640 repertoires, a later analysis counted tens of millions of unique TCR beta chains, some 11 million of which were shared by at least two donors. A nearest-neighbor algorithm error-corrected the raw reads and collapsed the reads into unique sequences, merging closely related sequences to remove PCR and sequencing errors. CDR3 sequences were aligned to IMGT reference sequences to assign V, D and J gene segments. For a sequence to be retained, a match of at least six nucleotides to both a V gene segment and a J gene segment was required. A rearrangement counted as productive if the CDR3 had no stop codons and remained in frame with V and J, and every other rearrangement counted as non-productive. Following IMGT convention, CDR3 was defined as the stretch from the second conserved V-encoded cysteine to the conserved J-encoded phenylalanine. The earlier analysis of 587 of the donors excluded any sequence lacking an unambiguous match to a single V gene segment. An earlier analysis of 587 of the donors classified V segments as functional when productive rearrangements were above 56.7% and as segregating when the standard deviation between donors was above 5%. A statistical classification framework was developed to diagnose cytomegalovirus status using the catalog of TCR beta chain sequences. In a later analysis, V and J genes were assigned by comparing TCR nucleotide sequences against IMGT/GENE-DB human TR gene sequences. In a later analysis, CDR3 sequences and most-parsimonious VDJ recombination scenarios were assigned using the TCRdist pipeline. In a later analysis, every TCR beta chain was defined by the combination of its CDR3 amino acid sequence and its V-gene family, and reads without a unique V-gene family were dropped. A later analysis removed roughly 590 highly shared, low-generation-probability nucleotide sequences to deal with suspected cross-contamination and a sequencing artifact. In a later analysis, a clonal expansion index for each public chain was calculated from normalized within-repertoire ranks of inferred template counts. In a later analysis, generation probabilities were computed using a VDJ recombination model fitted to out-of-frame rearrangements, and the results were checked against IGoR. Hypergeometric tests were used in a later analysis to score TCR-TCR, TCR-HLA and TCR-CMV co-occurrence, with a repertoire-size bias correction applied to the TCR pairs. False discovery rates were estimated in a later analysis by permuting HLA or CMV assignments 20 times. In a later analysis, co-occurring TCRs were grouped with DBSCAN, and TCRdist sequence similarity was added when clustering was performed within HLA-allele-positive subsets. Co-occurrence clustering excluded repertoires with fewer than 30,000 or more than 120,000 public chains, plus five with anomalous nucleotide sharing. In TCRdb, the immuneACCESS table is reduced to in-frame sequences with V and J assigned. These tables do not hold every clone; where another copy was compared, an unresolved V gene accounts for under half, and the others remain unexplained. The DNA gave D and trimming, while V, J and clone size come from that table. The sample table holds around 100,000 clones, of which 80% to 90% were seen once. The ten largest clones take up 3% to 4% of the sample.

The cohort was made up of 500 to 800 healthy bone marrow donors. All cohort members were sampled while nominally healthy, although unrecorded immune exposures were likely present. The donor tested CMV seropositive and was one of the 289 seropositive cohort members. A peripheral blood sample was collected from each donor, and TCR beta sequencing was performed on peripheral blood mononuclear cells. The Qiagen DNeasy Blood Extraction Kit was used to extract genomic DNA from the blood cell samples. The CDR3, from cysteine to phenylalanine, totals 15 residues. Here the CDR3 DNA is all that survives: 45 bases in frame from base 1. CDR1 SGDLS and CDR2 YYNGEE were looked up in the germline V gene. For this chain, trimming is 3 bases at the V end and 1 base at the J end, and the number of junction bases without a gene match is 3. What the work shows at the level of the full study, not this receptor alone: Specific HLA alleles were associated with over 15,000 TCR beta sequences at a false discovery rate of 0.05 in a later analysis. In an earlier analysis of approximately 590 of the donors, most TCR beta V segments appeared in productive rearrangements about 87% or about 30% of the time, broadly matching IMGT annotations. In a later analysis, TCR association rates were found to vary across HLA loci, with the most associated TCRs seen for DRB1 alleles and the fewest for HLA-C alleles. A group of highly shared sequence variants was considered likely to be a technical artifact of the sequencing pipeline. Because some donors lacked HLA typing at each locus, the association tests relied only on the typed subset. According to a later analysis, most CMV-associated TCR beta chains appeared to be HLA-restricted, and the HLA associations seemed to be driven largely by CMV exposure. The study listed 150 to 200 TCR beta chains as associated with cytomegalovirus. The 87-base-pair reads could not distinguish some IMGT-functional V segments, including TRBV6-2 and TRBV6-3, so those segments were excluded. A few of the identified cytomegalovirus-associated TCR beta chains were confirmed in vitro to be specific for cytomegalovirus antigens. The presence/absence analyses assumed that sequencing depth was roughly uniform across donors, and that assumption may not be true. The only immune exposure information available for the cohort was CMV serostatus. The authors suggested that the approach could potentially be generalized to other disease states and immunological phenotypes. A later analysis found that HLA-associated TCR beta chains were more clonally expanded and had lower generation probabilities than equally common non-associated chains. In a later genetic analysis, a missense DCLRE1C variant was associated with V-gene and J-gene trimming of TCR beta chains, and the association was replicated in an independent cohort. Linkage disequilibrium might explain the correlated functional status among segregating V segments, but an unknown experimental factor could not be excluded. Most TCR sequences were observed very rarely across donors, whereas some public TCRs were present in many individuals. Only TCR beta chains were sequenced in this cohort, and the absence of alpha or paired-chain data limited detectable features. A further reported finding was that TCR beta sequences accurately predicted the HLA-A and HLA-B alleles for most subjects in the first cohort. Assigning TCR associations to individual alleles was difficult when HLA alleles, especially DR and DQ, strongly co-occurred. Because counts were too low, 15 to 20 rarely observed V segments, including chromosome 9 orphons, were excluded from the earlier analysis of some 540 of the donors. Compared with the approximately 720-donor mean, donors in an Asian-associated ancestry cluster had fewer N-insertions in productive TCRs, according to a later genetic analysis. Several of the top co-occurrence clusters appeared to be linked to parvovirus B19, influenza, CMV and Epstein-Barr virus, according to a later analysis. Cytomegalovirus status was reported to be diagnosed by the classifier with high specificity and sensitivity in both the original and validation cohorts.

About this clone itself: What antigen it recognizes has not been identified. No base-level quality is on record; no much larger clone is a single base apart.

Sequenced input: PBMCs. The rearranged segments are TRBV9 and TRBJ2-2; TRBD1 matches 7 bases in the middle. The TCR was taken from a man aged 25 to 40 in good health and CMV-seropositive. The CDR3 amino acid sequence is: CASSARQGNTGELFF. The DNA reads TGTGCCAGCAGCGCGAGACAGGGGAACACCGGGGAGCTGTTTTTT.